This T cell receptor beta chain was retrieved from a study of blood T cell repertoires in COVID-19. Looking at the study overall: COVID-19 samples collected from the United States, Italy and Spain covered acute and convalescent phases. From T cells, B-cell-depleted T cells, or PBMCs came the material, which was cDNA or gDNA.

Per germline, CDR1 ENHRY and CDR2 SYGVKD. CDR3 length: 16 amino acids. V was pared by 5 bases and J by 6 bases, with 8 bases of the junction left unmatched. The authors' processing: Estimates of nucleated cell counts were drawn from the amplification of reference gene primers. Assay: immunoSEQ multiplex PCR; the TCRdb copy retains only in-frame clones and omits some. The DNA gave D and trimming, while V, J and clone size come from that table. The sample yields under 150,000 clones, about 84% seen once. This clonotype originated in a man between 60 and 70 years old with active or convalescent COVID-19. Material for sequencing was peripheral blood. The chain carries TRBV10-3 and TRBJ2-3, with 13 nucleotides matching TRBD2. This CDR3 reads CAISRLAGGSRDTQYF. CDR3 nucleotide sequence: TGTGCCATCAGTAGACTAGCGGGGGGATCGAGGGATACGCAGTATTTT.